This T cell receptor (beta chain) was retrieved from a study of OX40 agonist ivuxolimab in advanced cancers. Study-level findings and limits: Partial responders dosed at 0.1-3.0 mg/kg displayed clonal expansion ranking among the lowest.

Sequencing was performed with immunoSEQ multiplex PCR; in TCRdb, only in-frame clones are kept and a portion is missing. The data contain about 89,000 clones, roughly 88% of them singletons. A note on this clone: Antigen specificity is unknown.

There are 14 residues in the CDR3. Germline-derived CDR1 and CDR2 are MNHEY and SVGAGI. The V end lost 0 bases, the J end lost 3 bases, and 5 bases lay between the germline ends. Source: CD4+ or CD8+ T cells sorted from blood, taken in a trial of the OX40 agonist ivuxolimab. The chain employs TRBV6-5 and TRBJ2-2; D is undetermined. This sequence originates from an adult with an advanced solid tumor such as melanoma, head and neck, liver or kidney cancer. CDR3 protein: CASSYSPDTGELFF. The CDR3 DNA is TGTGCCAGCAGTTACTCCCCAGACACCGGGGAGCTGTTTTTT.